This T cell receptor beta chain was recovered during a study of CD8+ T cells in alopecia areata (dated by TCRdb to the late 2010s). Background on the whole study: The treated patients, all with moderate-to-severe alopecia areata, were enrolled in an open-label pilot trial of oral tofacitinib given at 5 to 10 mg twice daily. To study T cell clonal expansion in alopecia areata, the researchers applied high-throughput TCRbeta sequencing to both the C3H/HeJ mouse model and human patients. Scalp clonality was compared among normal scalp (n=4), patchy alopecia areata scalp (n=8), and alopecia totalis/universalis scalp (n=8). Patients on tofacitinib were biopsied at baseline and after 4 and 24 weeks of treatment, and several of the patients also had a later scalp biopsy. Patients stayed on tofacitinib for 6 to 18 months and then had 6 months of follow-up off drug so that delayed response and recurrence could be assessed. RNA came from the PAXgene miRNA kit for fixed scalp, the miRNeasy kit for PBMCs, and the RNeasy kit for mouse skin. Disease severity in treated patients was measured with the SALT score, which quantifies the percentage of affected scalp surface area. TCRbeta CDR3 regions were amplified by immunoSEQ multiplex PCR using 35 Vbeta forward and 13 Jbeta reverse primers. In humans, TCRbeta sequencing was performed on scalp tissue and on sorted CD4+ and CD8+ peripheral blood T cells from healthy controls and from patients with patchy or totalis/universalis alopecia areata. Here is what the overall study found, with its caveats: With tofacitinib, both scalp clonality and the number of expanded CD8+ clones among the top 100 scalp clones went down significantly. Many expanded lesional clones were found to persist in scalp and blood during tofacitinib treatment, and relapse after treatment cessation may be partly explained by this persistence. Because the treated cohort was small and had only one nonresponder, larger studies are needed to examine links between baseline CD8+ expansion and response. Compared with normal scalp, lesional scalp, particularly in alopecia totalis/universalis, had higher clonality and more expanded CD8+ clones, which suggests antigenic drive. TCR sequences shared between patients were less clear than in mice, possibly partly because of HLA diversity in the patient population. Unlike mouse skin, where gammadelta T cells dominate, normal human skin contains resident alphabeta T cells that get sequenced too, which complicates analysis of the scalp TCR repertoire.

At the junction V is shortened by 7 bases and J by 1 base, with 9 bases in between. The germline V gene (reference sequence) sets CDR1 to MNHNY and CDR2 to SVGAGI. The CDR3 covers 13 residues, taking in both the cysteine and the phenylalanine. Just the 39-base CDR3 DNA is kept, in frame starting at base 1. Libraries were constructed by the immunoSEQ multiplex PCR assay. RNA was extracted from all samples and reverse transcribed into cDNA, which served as template for TCR sequencing. First-strand cDNA was synthesized using SuperScript III with a 2:1 mix of oligo-dT and random hexamers. Amplification bias was assessed with a synthetic immune receptor repertoire, and residual bias was removed computationally. Per the original workflow: Raw reads were preprocessed to remove errors, and CDR3 was defined according to IMGT conventions as the region from the conserved cysteine to phenylalanine. Clonality was calculated as 1 minus Shannon entropy normalized by log2 of the number of productive unique TCRs. Whether each scalp clone was CD4 or CD8 was inferred by checking scalp TCRbeta sequences against the CD4 and CD8 repertoires from sorted blood. The table comes from immuneACCESS by way of TCRdb, which keeps in-frame sequences with V and J called. Part of the clones is missing from these tables; in studies checked, under half for an unresolved V gene and the rest for unknown reasons. V and J calls and clone size are as listed in that table; D and trimming were resolved from the DNA. Recorded for this sample are around 190,000 clones; about 64% of them occurred a single time. Roughly 4.2% of the sample is in the top ten clones.

On this clone: It lacks a known antigen. Per-base qualities were not stored, and no clone one base away is much larger.

The sample's time point label is to be understood as: 4 weeks on oral tofacitinib. The treatment or condition tag for this specimen amounts to: oral pan-JAK inhibitor, 5-10 mg twice daily. Lesional scalp punch biopsies and peripheral blood were obtained from alopecia areata patients. PBMCs were isolated by density centrifugation and stained for CD3, CD4 and CD8, after which CD4+ and CD8+ T cells were sorted on a FACSAria. The rearrangement combines TRBV6-6 with TRBJ2-3; too little of a D gene remains to name it. The source is a human donor with alopecia areata. The source material was CD4+ T cells sorted from blood, sampled at week 4, from a patient treated with tofacitinib. The CDR3 corresponds to CASTGQGTDTQYF. The DNA is TGTGCCAGCACTGGTCAGGGCACAGATACGCAGTATTTT.